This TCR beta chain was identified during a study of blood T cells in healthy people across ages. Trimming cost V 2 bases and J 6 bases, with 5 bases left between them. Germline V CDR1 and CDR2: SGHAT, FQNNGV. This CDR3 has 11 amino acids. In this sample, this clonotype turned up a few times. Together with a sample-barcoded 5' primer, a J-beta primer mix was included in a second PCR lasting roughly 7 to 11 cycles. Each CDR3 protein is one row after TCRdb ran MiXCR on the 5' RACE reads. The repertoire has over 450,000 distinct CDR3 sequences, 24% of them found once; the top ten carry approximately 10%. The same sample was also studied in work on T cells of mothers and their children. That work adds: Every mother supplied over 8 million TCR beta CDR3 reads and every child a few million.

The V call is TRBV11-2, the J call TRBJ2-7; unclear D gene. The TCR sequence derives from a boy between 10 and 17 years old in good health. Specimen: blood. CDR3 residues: CASSLLFEQYF. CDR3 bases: TGTGCCAGCAGCTTACTGTTCGAGCAGTACTTC.